This TCR beta chain was documented in a study of shared clonotypes between healthy human individuals. Study context: Researchers drew samples from a couple of women and a few men aged 18 to 49. CD8 memory received one plate per donor, CD8 naive two, CD4 memory three and CD4 naive three.

The ends were cut back, 0 bases at V and 6 bases at J, with 5 bases in the middle. CDR3 length equals 12 residues. Germline V CDR1 and CDR2: LNHNV, YYDKDF (reference sequence). The method was immunoSEQ multiplex PCR; TCRdb's version includes in-frame clones alone and lacks a portion of them. The table lists about 1 million clones, about four fifths of them singletons. The sequence derives from a man in his late teens or twenties in good health. Some clones in this sample may be carry-over from other donors' samples. The specimen was memory CD4+ T cells from PBMCs. Subset of the sample: CD45RA-negative fraction. The genes are TRBV15 and TRBJ1-2; unclear D gene. CDR3: CATSRDGDGYTF. DNA of the CDR3: TGTGCCACCAGCAGAGACGGGGATGGCTACACCTTC.